This T cell receptor beta chain was recorded in a study of a mutant IDH1 vaccine in newly diagnosed glioma. Across the study: The first vaccination came 4-6 weeks after radiotherapy alone, or with temozolomide cycles. Every participant had undergone radiotherapy, temozolomide, or both before, and most underwent both.

Time point meaning: week 23, last vaccination. The content of each vaccine dose was 300 ug of mutant IDH1 20-mer peptide, and topical imiquimod accompanied it. The ends were cut back, 3 bases at V and 3 bases at J, with 9 bases in the middle. The germline V gene encodes CDR1 SGHTA and CDR2 FQGTGA. CDR3 size: 13 residues. To note about this clone: Antigen: not known.

The method was immunoSEQ multiplex PCR; TCRdb's version includes in-frame clones alone and lacks a portion of them. Of over 50,000 clones listed, nearly 85% are singletons. General observations from the study: Changes in the top peripheral T cell clonotypes seemingly had no bearing on pseudoprogression.

Sample: PBMCs, taken from a glioma patient whose treatment included an IDH1 peptide vaccine. J is TRBJ2-7 and V is TRBV7-3, with D possibly TRBD1 on 6 matching bases. This clonotype was obtained from a man aged 18 to 30 with glioma. The CDR3 DNA sequence: TGTGCCAGCAGCTTGGCAGGGGACTACGAGCAGTACTTC. Translation gives CASSLAGDYEQYF.